The present TCR beta chain was sequenced within a study of T cell responses to AZD1222 COVID-19 vaccine. Findings and caveats of the study: Seropositive AZD1222 recipients at baseline numbered only five or six.

Profiled with immunoSEQ multiplex PCR; TCRdb holds only in-frame clones, not every one. The table shows about 97,000 clones, with about 90% occurring only once. Worth noting for this clone: What it binds is not known.

CDR1 is SGHRS and CDR2 is YFSETQ in the germline V gene. V was trimmed by 4 bases and J by 0 bases, leaving 16 bases between them. The CDR3 has 17 residues. This sequence originates from an adult who received the AZD1222 COVID-19 vaccine. The source was peripheral blood, collected 28 days after the second AZD1222 dose. The chain employs TRBV5-1 and TRBJ2-2; D perhaps matches TRBD1 (5 bases). CDR3 sequence: CASSLLWTPSNTGELFF. The CDR3 DNA reads as TGCGCCAGCAGCCTATTATGGACACCCTCGAACACCGGGGAGCTGTTTTTT.